These T cell receptor beta chains were read from a single sample in a study of regulatory T cells in long-lasting Graves disease. Each CDR3 protein gets one entry after TCRdb re-called the multiplex PCR reads with MiXCR. There are about 340,000 distinct CDR3 sequences in the sample; 15% to 20% occur only once, and over 25% lies in the top ten. The sample consisted of peripheral blood mononuclear cells (PBMCs), taken when the disease was refractory, from a patient treated with antithyroid drugs. The receptors originated from a female donor with Graves disease. The CDR3 runs from the conserved cysteine through the conserved F or W. Each record gives: D gene, V gene, J gene, clone size, CDR3 protein, CDR3 DNA. The D gene is left open where the match is weak. A row's size may be missing; if present it is once, few, many or a size class.

d_call: -
v_call: TRBV11-3
j_call: TRBJ1-3
clone_size: -
cdr3_aa: CASSRRSSGNTIYF
cdr3_nt: TGTGCCAGCAGCCGTAGGAGCTCTGGAAACACCATATATTTT

d_call: -
v_call: TRBV9
j_call: TRBJ1-1
clone_size: few
cdr3_aa: CASSVAGATEAFF
cdr3_nt: TGTGCCAGCAGCGTAGCGGGGGCGACTGAAGCTTTCTTT

d_call: TRBD1
v_call: TRBV6-1
j_call: TRBJ2-6
clone_size: -
cdr3_aa: CASSRPGGEGANVLTF
cdr3_nt: TGTGCCAGCAGTCGACCAGGGGGAGAAGGGGCCAACGTCCTGACTTTC

d_call: -
v_call: TRBV20-1
j_call: TRBJ2-7
clone_size: -
cdr3_aa: CSAFTGKGGYEQYF
cdr3_nt: TGCAGTGCTTTTACAGGGAAAGGGGGATACGAGCAGTACTTC

d_call: -
v_call: TRBV4-1
j_call: TRBJ1-5
clone_size: -
cdr3_aa: CASSQDWPGSQPQHF
cdr3_nt: TGCGCCAGCAGCCAAGATTGGCCAGGGAGTCAGCCCCAGCATTTT

d_call: -
v_call: TRBV12-3/TRBV12-4
j_call: TRBJ1-1
clone_size: many
cdr3_aa: CASEKGGRTEAFF
cdr3_nt: TGTGCCAGCGAAAAAGGGGGTAGGACTGAAGCTTTCTTT

d_call: TRBD1
v_call: TRBV27
j_call: TRBJ1-2
clone_size: many
cdr3_aa: CASSLGQKYGYTF
cdr3_nt: TGTGCCAGCAGTTTGGGACAGAAGTATGGCTACACCTTC

d_call: -
v_call: TRBV2
j_call: TRBJ1-5
clone_size: -
cdr3_aa: CASDLSGGLNQPQHF
cdr3_nt: TGTGCCAGCGACCTCTCGGGGGGGTTGAACCAGCCCCAGCATTTT

d_call: -
v_call: TRBV6-2/TRBV6-3
j_call: TRBJ2-7
clone_size: many
cdr3_aa: CASSYAAVYEQYF
cdr3_nt: TGTGCCAGCAGTTACGCGGCAGTTTACGAGCAGTACTTC

d_call: -
v_call: TRBV27
j_call: TRBJ1-5
clone_size: many
cdr3_aa: CASSLWGNSNQPQHF
cdr3_nt: TGTGCCAGCAGTTTGTGGGGCAATAGCAATCAGCCCCAGCATTTT

d_call: -
v_call: TRBV2
j_call: TRBJ1-2
clone_size: many
cdr3_aa: CASSPPPANYGYTF
cdr3_nt: TGTGCCAGCAGTCCCCCGCCAGCTAACTATGGCTACACCTTC

d_call: TRBD2
v_call: TRBV28
j_call: TRBJ2-2
clone_size: -
cdr3_aa: CASRAGGVSTGELFF
cdr3_nt: TGTGCCAGCCGCGCGGGAGGAGTTAGCACCGGGGAGCTGTTTTTT

d_call: -
v_call: TRBV18
j_call: TRBJ2-5
clone_size: few
cdr3_aa: CASAPLQGSETQYF
cdr3_nt: TGTGCCAGCGCACCATTACAGGGTTCCGAGACCCAGTACTTC

d_call: TRBD2
v_call: TRBV28
j_call: TRBJ2-2
clone_size: many
cdr3_aa: CASSRLAGDAGELFF
cdr3_nt: TGTGCCAGCAGCAGACTAGCGGGAGACGCCGGGGAGCTGTTTTTT

d_call: TRBD1
v_call: TRBV6-5
j_call: TRBJ2-7
clone_size: few
cdr3_aa: CASSYDAGGHFLYEQYF
cdr3_nt: TGTGCCAGCAGTTACGACGCAGGGGGCCATTTCCTCTACGAGCAGTACTTC

d_call: -
v_call: TRBV5-1
j_call: TRBJ1-2
clone_size: many
cdr3_aa: CASSLPRPGLGDGYTF
cdr3_nt: TGCGCCAGCAGCTTGCCGCGGCCCGGACTTGGCGATGGCTACACCTTC

d_call: -
v_call: TRBV20-1
j_call: TRBJ1-6
clone_size: few
cdr3_aa: CLGRQGSSPLHF
cdr3_nt: TGCCTAGGAAGGCAGGGCTCTTCACCCCTCCACTTT

d_call: -
v_call: TRBV5-4
j_call: TRBJ1-1
clone_size: -
cdr3_aa: CASSLRTNTEAFF
cdr3_nt: TGTGCCAGCAGCTTGCGCACGAACACTGAAGCTTTCTTT

d_call: TRBD2
v_call: TRBV28
j_call: TRBJ2-7
clone_size: many
cdr3_aa: CASSLRDEGPRRDYKQYF
cdr3_nt: TGTGCCAGCAGTCTAAGGGACGAAGGGCCCAGAAGGGACTACAAGCAGTACTTC

d_call: -
v_call: TRBV5-1
j_call: TRBJ1-4
clone_size: -
cdr3_aa: CASKLDPTNEKLFF
cdr3_nt: TGCGCCAGCAAGTTGGATCCAACTAATGAAAAACTGTTTTTT

d_call: -
v_call: TRBV19
j_call: TRBJ2-7
clone_size: few
cdr3_aa: CASSINARYEQYF
cdr3_nt: TGTGCCAGTAGTATCAACGCACGCTACGAGCAGTACTTC

d_call: TRBD1
v_call: TRBV6-2/TRBV6-3
j_call: TRBJ1-5
clone_size: -
cdr3_aa: CASSYGQGYNQPQHF
cdr3_nt: TGTGCCAGCAGTTACGGACAGGGGTATAATCAGCCCCAGCATTTT

d_call: -
v_call: TRBV5-8
j_call: TRBJ2-5
clone_size: many
cdr3_aa: CASSLARQGGETQYF
cdr3_nt: TGTGCCAGCAGCTTGGCCAGGCAGGGTGGCGAGACCCAGTACTTC

d_call: TRBD1
v_call: TRBV29-1
j_call: TRBJ2-7
clone_size: -
cdr3_aa: CSVYGILRTGGNYEQYF
cdr3_nt: TGCAGCGTTTATGGAATACTACGGACAGGGGGAAACTACGAGCAGTACTTC

d_call: -
v_call: TRBV19
j_call: TRBJ1-5
clone_size: -
cdr3_aa: CASSPQGRAPYQPQHF
cdr3_nt: TGTGCCAGTAGTCCCCAGGGGAGAGCCCCCTATCAGCCCCAGCATTTT

d_call: -
v_call: TRBV6-2/TRBV6-3
j_call: TRBJ1-5
clone_size: few
cdr3_aa: CASSYSTRSLEHF
cdr3_nt: TGTGCCAGCAGTTACTCCACAAGGTCCCTCGAGCATTTT

d_call: -
v_call: TRBV3-1
j_call: TRBJ2-7
clone_size: -
cdr3_aa: CASSPDWKYEQYF
cdr3_nt: TGTGCCAGCAGCCCGGACTGGAAATACGAGCAGTACTTC

d_call: -
v_call: TRBV12-3/TRBV12-4
j_call: TRBJ1-4
clone_size: many
cdr3_aa: CASSFWTDATNEKLFF
cdr3_nt: TGTGCCAGCAGTTTTTGGACAGATGCAACTAATGAAAAACTGTTTTTT

d_call: TRBD2
v_call: TRBV2
j_call: TRBJ2-2
clone_size: few
cdr3_aa: CAGRGLARRSGELFF
cdr3_nt: TGTGCCGGAAGGGGACTAGCGCGACGGAGCGGGGAGCTGTTTTTT

d_call: -
v_call: TRBV12-3/TRBV12-4
j_call: TRBJ1-1
clone_size: many
cdr3_aa: CASSFVVGRLRYTEAFF
cdr3_nt: TGTGCCAGCAGTTTTGTTGTGGGACGGCTGAGATACACTGAAGCTTTCTTT

d_call: -
v_call: TRBV6-1
j_call: TRBJ1-5
clone_size: -
cdr3_aa: CASTPAQGGSNQPQHF
cdr3_nt: TGTGCCAGCACCCCAGCCCAGGGAGGATCCAATCAGCCCCAGCATTTT

d_call: TRBD1
v_call: TRBV6-2/TRBV6-3
j_call: TRBJ2-7
clone_size: few
cdr3_aa: CASSFDRDGNEQYF
cdr3_nt: TGTGCCAGCAGTTTTGACAGGGATGGGAACGAGCAGTACTTC

d_call: -
v_call: TRBV7-6
j_call: TRBJ1-2
clone_size: -
cdr3_aa: CASSLDSEGGYGYTF
cdr3_nt: TGTGCCAGCAGCTTAGATTCTGAGGGAGGCTATGGCTACACCTTC

d_call: TRBD1
v_call: TRBV11-2
j_call: TRBJ1-1
clone_size: many
cdr3_aa: CASSPQGDTEAFF
cdr3_nt: TGTGCCAGCAGCCCACAGGGGGACACTGAAGCTTTCTTT

d_call: TRBD2
v_call: TRBV7-6
j_call: TRBJ2-3
clone_size: -
cdr3_aa: CASRPPGGDTQYF
cdr3_nt: TGTGCCAGCAGGCCTCCGGGGGGGGATACGCAGTATTTT

d_call: -
v_call: TRBV14
j_call: TRBJ1-5
clone_size: few
cdr3_aa: CASSPGGSVNQPQHF
cdr3_nt: TGTGCCAGCAGCCCCGGGGGTTCCGTCAATCAGCCCCAGCATTTT

d_call: TRBD1
v_call: TRBV19
j_call: TRBJ1-5
clone_size: -
cdr3_aa: CASSTKQGNSNQPQHF
cdr3_nt: TGTGCCAGTAGTACAAAACAGGGGAACAGCAATCAGCCCCAGCATTTT

d_call: -
v_call: TRBV7-9
j_call: TRBJ2-7
clone_size: few
cdr3_aa: CASSSPLSGTYEQYF
cdr3_nt: TGTGCCAGCAGCTCCCCCCTGAGCGGAACCTACGAGCAGTACTTC

d_call: TRBD2
v_call: TRBV2
j_call: TRBJ2-5
clone_size: many
cdr3_aa: CASSVLAGGLGETQYF
cdr3_nt: TGTGCCAGCAGTGTGCTAGCGGGAGGACTTGGAGAGACCCAGTACTTC

d_call: -
v_call: TRBV29-1
j_call: TRBJ1-2
clone_size: -
cdr3_aa: CSVEIGGASGYTF
cdr3_nt: TGCAGCGTTGAGATTGGGGGCGCTTCTGGCTACACCTTC

d_call: -
v_call: TRBV7-9
j_call: TRBJ1-2
clone_size: many
cdr3_aa: CASSPTYGYTF
cdr3_nt: TGTGCCAGCAGCCCCACTTACGGCTACACCTTC

d_call: TRBD1
v_call: TRBV2
j_call: TRBJ2-1
clone_size: few
cdr3_aa: CASIQKTGGDEQFF
cdr3_nt: TGTGCCAGCATCCAGAAGACAGGGGGCGATGAGCAGTTCTTC

d_call: TRBD1
v_call: TRBV12-5
j_call: TRBJ2-7
clone_size: many
cdr3_aa: CASGVGTGGYEQYF
cdr3_nt: TGTGCTAGTGGTGTTGGGACAGGGGGCTACGAGCAGTACTTC